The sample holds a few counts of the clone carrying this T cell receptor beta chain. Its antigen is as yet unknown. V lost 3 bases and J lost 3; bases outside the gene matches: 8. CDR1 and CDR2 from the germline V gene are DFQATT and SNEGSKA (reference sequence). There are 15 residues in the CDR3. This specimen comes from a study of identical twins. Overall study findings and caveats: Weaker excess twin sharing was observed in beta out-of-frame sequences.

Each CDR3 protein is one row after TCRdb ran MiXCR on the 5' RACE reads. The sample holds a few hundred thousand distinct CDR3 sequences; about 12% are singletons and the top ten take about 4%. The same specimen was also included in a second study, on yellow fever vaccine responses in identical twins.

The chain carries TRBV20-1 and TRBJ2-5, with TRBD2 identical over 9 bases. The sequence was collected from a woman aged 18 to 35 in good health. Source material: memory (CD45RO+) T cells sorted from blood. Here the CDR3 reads CSASKTSGKKETQYF. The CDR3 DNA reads TGCAGTGCTAGCAAGACTAGCGGAAAAAAAGAGACCCAGTACTTC.